The present TCR beta chain was sequenced within a study of T-cell memory formation after mild COVID-19. Study outcomes and limitations: Among contracting clones, CD4+ were mainly CM/EM and CD8+ enriched in EMRA.

The CDR3 is made up of 14 amino acids. The germline CDR1 and CDR2 sequences are MGHDK and SYGVNS. With V trimmed by 3 bases and J by 7 bases, 4 bases remained unmatched. TCR alpha and TCR beta cDNA libraries carrying sample barcodes and UMIs were produced by 5'RACE using constant-segment primers. TCRdb used MiXCR to reprocess the 5' RACE reads, holding one entry per CDR3 protein. Of about 160,000 distinct CDR3 sequences listed, roughly a third were seen once; the top ten hold about 12%. A remark on this clonotype: Its specificity is unknown.

The sample was PBMCs or a T cell subset sorted from them (not recorded which). V usage is TRBV25-1 and J usage is TRBJ2-1; TRBD1 matches 9 bases. This receptor was taken from an adult woman who had mild COVID-19 (a few samples of this study predate the infection). Cell type and time point are not known. The CDR3: CASSDWDRENEQFF. The CDR3 bases are TGTGCCAGCAGTGATTGGGACAGGGAAAATGAGCAGTTCTTC.